These T cell receptor beta chains were read from a single sample in a study of blood T cell repertoires in COVID-19. TCRdb's copy holds only in-frame clones and misses some; the assay was immunoSEQ multiplex PCR. The table lists roughly 310,000 clones, more than 90% of them singletons. Sequencing was performed on PBMCs or T cells enriched from blood (not recorded which). The receptor source for this set is a man in his 60s who had recovered from COVID-19. Both conserved end residues are part of each CDR3. Fields, in order: D gene, J gene, V gene, clone size, CDR3 protein, CDR3 DNA. The D gene is left open where the match is weak. Size is stated for part of the rows, as once, few or many counts, or as a class when the clone is expanded.

TRBD1 | TRBJ1-1 | TRBV7-2 | - | CASSRYVTGGTEAFF | TGTGCCAGCAGCCGCTACGTAACAGGGGGCACTGAAGCTTTCTTT
- | TRBJ1-1 | TRBV12-3/TRBV12-4 | once | CASSLSASRATFF | TGTGCCAGCAGTTTAAGCGCATCGCGAGCAACTTTCTTT
- | TRBJ2-1 | TRBV4-2 | - | CASSQDVGLSYNEQFF | TGTGCCAGCAGCCAAGATGTAGGACTTTCCTACAATGAGCAGTTCTTC
TRBD1 | TRBJ1-2 | TRBV19 | - | CASTGQGFRGYTF | TGTGCCAGTACCGGACAGGGGTTCAGAGGCTACACCTTC
- | TRBJ2-5 | TRBV7-9 | - | CASSPPGLRYQETQYF | TGTGCCAGCAGCCCACCGGGACTCCGGTACCAAGAGACCCAGTACTTC
- | TRBJ2-7 | TRBV6-5 | - | CASEKRGASYEQYF | TGTGCCAGCGAAAAAAGGGGCGCCTCCTACGAGCAGTACTTC
- | TRBJ1-4 | TRBV4-1 | - | CASSQVEATNEKLFF | TGCGCCAGCAGCCAAGTGGAGGCAACTAATGAAAAACTGTTTTTT
- | TRBJ1-2 | TRBV10-3 | - | CAISDGANYGYTF | TGTGCCATCTCTGATGGAGCTAACTATGGCTACACCTTC
- | TRBJ1-3 | TRBV19 | - | CASRQEDRRLGNTIYF | TGTGCCAGTAGACAGGAGGACAGAAGACTGGGAAACACCATATATTTT
TRBD2 | TRBJ2-3 | TRBV7-8 | - | CASSRGLAVGTDTQYF | TGTGCCAGCAGCAGGGGACTAGCGGTAGGGACAGATACGCAGTATTTT
TRBD2 | TRBJ2-2 | TRBV14 | few | CASSQDLSGRMGNGELFF | TGTGCCAGCAGCCAAGATCTGTCCGGGAGGATGGGGAACGGGGAGCTGTTTTTT
TRBD2 | TRBJ2-7 | TRBV19 | - | CASTPPGGPYEQYF | TGTGCCAGCACCCCCCCGGGGGGGCCCTACGAGCAGTACTTC
TRBD1 | TRBJ2-7 | TRBV6-5 | - | CASSYSRDRVAYEQYF | TGTGCCAGCAGTTACTCGAGGGACAGGGTCGCCTACGAGCAGTACTTC
- | TRBJ1-5 | TRBV15 | - | CATSWQASNQPQHF | TGTGCCACCAGCTGGCAGGCGAGCAATCAGCCCCAGCATTTT
TRBD1 | TRBJ1-5 | TRBV30 | - | CAWRGQVGQPQHF | TGTGCCTGGAGAGGACAGGTGGGGCAGCCCCAGCATTTT
- | TRBJ2-1 | TRBV4-3 | - | CASSQDPISLVTNTYNEQFF | TGCGCCAGCAGCCAAGACCCCATCTCCCTTGTGACAAATACCTACAATGAGCAGTTCTTC
TRBD2 | TRBJ2-5 | TRBV5-1 | - | CATAGTSGGQETQYF | TGCGCCACCGCGGGGACTAGCGGGGGGCAAGAGACCCAGTACTTC
TRBD1 | TRBJ2-1 | TRBV30 | - | CAWSPGTGGLFF | TGTGCCTGGAGTCCGGGGACAGGGGGGTTGTTCTTC
- | TRBJ2-2 | TRBV11-3 | - | CASSLYGELFF | TGTGCCAGCAGCTTATATGGGGAGCTGTTTTTT
TRBD1 | TRBJ2-1 | TRBV7-7 | - | CASSLALTGTGGFNEQFF | TGTGCTAGCAGCTTAGCGCTAACCGGGACAGGGGGTTTCAATGAGCAGTTCTTC
- | TRBJ1-4 | TRBV19 | - | CASSTEGNGKLFF | TGTGCCAGTAGTACGGAGGGAAATGGAAAACTGTTTTTT
- | TRBJ2-1 | TRBV5-1 | - | CASSLDRYNEQFF | TGCGCCAGCAGCTTGGACAGGTATAATGAGCAGTTCTTC
- | TRBJ2-1 | TRBV27 | - | CASSPLTSNNEQFF | TGTGCCAGCAGTCCCCTGACTAGTAACAATGAGCAGTTCTTC
- | TRBJ2-2 | TRBV4-2 | once | CASSQGGTGVGGFTGELFF | TGTGCCAGCAGCCAAGGGGGCACCGGGGTCGGGGGATTCACCGGGGAGCTGTTTTTT
TRBD1 | TRBJ1-1 | TRBV29-1 | - | CSVEKGALNTEAFF | TGCAGCGTTGAAAAGGGGGCGCTGAACACTGAAGCTTTCTTT
- | TRBJ2-5 | TRBV27 | once | CASRGPQYF | TGTGCCAGCAGGGGCCCCCAGTACTTC
- | TRBJ1-6 | TRBV6-5 | - | CASSPGQRNSPLHF | TGTGCCAGCAGTCCCGGACAGCGTAATTCACCCCTCCACTTT
- | TRBJ1-3 | TRBV9 | - | CASSVDRGLSGNTIYF | TGTGCCAGCAGCGTAGATAGGGGCCTCTCTGGAAACACCATATATTTT
- | TRBJ2-1 | TRBV7-2 | once | CASSKPGVPYNEQFF | TGTGCCAGCAGCAAACCAGGGGTCCCCTACAATGAGCAGTTCTTC
TRBD2 | TRBJ2-5 | TRBV19 | - | CASSKTSGGGETQYF | TGTGCCAGTAGCAAAACTAGCGGGGGTGGGGAGACCCAGTACTTC
TRBD2 | TRBJ2-5 | TRBV7-7 | - | CASSSRGGGETQYF | TGTGCTAGCAGCTCTCGCGGGGGAGGAGAGACCCAGTACTTC
TRBD2 | TRBJ2-3 | TRBV11-3 | once | CASSLPPGLAPDTQYF | TGTGCCAGCAGCTTGCCCCCGGGACTAGCCCCAGATACGCAGTATTTT
- | TRBJ2-7 | TRBV21-1 | once | CASSKDQAGTSGRTHPYEQYF | TGTGCCAGCAGCAAAGATCAAGCCGGGACTAGCGGGAGGACCCATCCCTACGAGCAGTACTTC
- | TRBJ2-7 | TRBV7-9 | - | CASRSAGTYEQYF | TGTGCCAGCAGATCGGCGGGGACCTACGAGCAGTACTTC
TRBD2 | TRBJ2-1 | TRBV24-1 | - | CATSAGGSYNEQFF | TGTGCCACCAGTGCCGGGGGGTCCTACAATGAGCAGTTCTTC
TRBD1 | TRBJ2-1 | TRBV4-1 | once | CASSQALRDRGGNEQFF | TGCGCCAGCAGCCAAGCTCTACGGGACAGGGGGGGTAATGAGCAGTTCTTC
- | TRBJ2-3 | TRBV27 | - | CASSPRGTDTQYF | TGTGCCAGCAGCCCGCGTGGCACAGATACGCAGTATTTT